Below are 8 T cell receptor beta chains sequenced from a single sample in a study of blood T cell repertoires in COVID-19. The table came from immunoSEQ multiplex PCR; TCRdb's copy has only in-frame clones and leaves some out. The sample contains approximately 300,000 clones, about nine tenths of which appear only once. The material sequenced was peripheral blood. The receptors stem from a woman aged 25 to 45 with COVID-19, enrolled during active disease.

CDR3 amino acids: CAREGTGVNGYTF. In DNA, the CDR3 is TGTGCCAGAGAGGGGACAGGGGTCAATGGCTACACCTTC. The chain carries TRBV7-2 and TRBJ1-2; 10 bases match TRBD1. Germline V gene data show CDR1 as SGHTA and CDR2 as FQGNSA. The CDR3 is 13 amino acids. Trimming removed 9 bases from V and 6 bases from J; junction bases left unmatched: 7. The whole variable domain, remainder taken from reference TRBV7-2 and TRBJ1-2, is GAGVSQSPSNKVTEKGKDVELRCDPISGHTALYWYRQSLGQGLEFLIYFQGNSAPDKSGLPSDRFSAERTGGSVSTLTIQRTQQEDSAVYLCAREGTGVNGYTFGSGTRLTVV.

The chain is built from TRBV18 and TRBJ2-3, with a possible D match to TRBD1 (5 bases). Per the germline V gene, CDR1 is KGHSH and CDR2 is LQKENI. Trimming removed 2 bases from V and 2 bases from J, with 14 bases in between. The CDR3 has 16 amino acids. CDR3 region: CASSPLDKVITDTQYF. The CDR3 nucleotides read TGTGCCAGCTCACCATTGGACAAAGTGATCACAGATACGCAGTATTTT.

The rearrangement links TRBV28 to TRBJ2-7, with TRBD1 matching over 8 bases. The junction had 2 bases not matched to a gene; V was cut back by 2 bases and J by 2 bases. There are 14 residues in the CDR3. Germline lookup yields CDR1 MDHEN and CDR2 SYDVKM. The CDR3 DNA is TGTGCCAGCAGTTTACAGGGGGCAACCTACGAGCAGTACTTC. This translates into CASSLQGATYEQYF. The whole variable domain, filled in from reference TRBV28 and TRBJ2-7, reads DVKVTQSSRYLVKRTGEKVFLECVQDMDHENMFWYRQDPGLGLRLIYFSYDVKMKEKGDIPEGYSVSREKKERFSLILESASTNQTSMYLCASSLQGATYEQYFGPGTRLTVT.

The chain recombines TRBV7-2 with TRBJ2-5, with TRBD2 matching 9 bases. The germline V gene has CDR1 SGHTA and CDR2 FQGNSA. The CDR3 is 14 residues long. Germline trimming cut 5 bases from V and 5 bases from J; bases unmatched to any gene: 6. The CDR3 DNA is TGTGCCAGCAGCCCAGGGGGACTAGCTGAGACCCAGTACTTC. Translated: CASSPGGLAETQYF.

The chain employs TRBV5-1 and TRBJ2-7; tentatively, D is TRBD2 (5 bases). Germline values: CDR1 SGHRS, CDR2 YFSETQ. This CDR3 has 15 amino acids. The V end lost 2 bases, the J end lost 0 bases, and 12 bases lay between the germline ends. In DNA, the CDR3 is TGCGCCAGCAGCTTTTGGACGGGGAGCTCCTACGAGCAGTACTTC. Its translation: CASSFWTGSSYEQYF.

The chain uses TRBV5-1 and TRBJ1-6; 10 bases align to TRBD1. Germline trimming cut 4 bases from V and 8 bases from J; bases unmatched to any gene: 6. Germline CDR1 reads SGHRS; CDR2 reads YFSETQ. This CDR3 contains 15 residues. CDR3 sequence reads: CASSRGGTGDSPLHF. In nucleotides, the CDR3 is TGCGCCAGCAGCCGGGGAGGGACAGGGGATTCACCCCTCCACTTT.

V is TRBV3-1 (or the pseudogene TRBV3-2) and J is TRBJ1-2, with 8 bases identical to TRBD1. Trimming removed 5 bases from V and 7 bases from J; junction bases left unmatched: 12. This CDR3 contains 15 residues. Germline CDR1 is LGHDT and CDR2 is YNNKEL (reference sequence). CDR3 bases: TGTGCCAGCAGCTTCTATCCAGGGGGCGCTTCTGGCTACACCTTC. This codes for CASSFYPGGASGYTF.

The chain recombines TRBV24-1 with TRBJ2-5; D is unresolved. V lost 3 bases and J 1 base, leaving 11 bases between the germline ends. Germline CDR1 is KGHDR and CDR2 is SFDVKD. The length of the CDR3 is 15 residues. The CDR3, as DNA: TGTGCCACCAGTGATCTACCGCCGCTCCAAGAGACCCAGTACTTC. Amino acids: CATSDLPPLQETQYF.